This T cell receptor (beta chain) was identified during a study of patients and donors after allogeneic stem cell transplantation. Via MiXCR, TCRdb re-called the RT-PCR reads, giving one row per CDR3 protein. The data hold over 150,000 distinct CDR3 sequences, with 41% observed a single time. This CDR3 contains 14 residues. V lost 0 bases and J lost 1, with 9 bases in between. CDR1 and CDR2 (germline): DFQATT, SNEGSKA (reference sequence). This clonotype has just a few counts. Sequencing used blood, either unsorted or a sorted T cell fraction (not recorded which). The rearrangement links TRBV20-1 to TRBJ1-1; no clear D gene. This TCR derives from a human donor who was either an allogeneic HSCT recipient or a stem cell or donor lymphocyte infusion donor (not recorded which). It is not recorded whose cells these are; they may come from a transplant donor. The CDR3: CSARDLLENTEAFF. As DNA, the CDR3 is TGCAGTGCTAGAGATCTTTTGGAGAACACTGAAGCTTTCTTT.